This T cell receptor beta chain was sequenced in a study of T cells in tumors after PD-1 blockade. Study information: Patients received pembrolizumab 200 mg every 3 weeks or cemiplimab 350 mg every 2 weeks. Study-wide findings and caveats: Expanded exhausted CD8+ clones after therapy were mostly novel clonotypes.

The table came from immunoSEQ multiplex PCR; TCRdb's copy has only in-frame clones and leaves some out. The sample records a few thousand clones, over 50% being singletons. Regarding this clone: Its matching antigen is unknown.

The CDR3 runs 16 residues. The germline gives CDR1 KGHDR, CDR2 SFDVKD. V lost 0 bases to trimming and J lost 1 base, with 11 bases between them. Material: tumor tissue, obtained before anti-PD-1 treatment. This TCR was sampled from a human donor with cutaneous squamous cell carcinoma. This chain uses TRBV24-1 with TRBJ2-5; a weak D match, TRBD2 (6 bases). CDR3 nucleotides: TGTGCCACCAGTGATTTGGTTTTCGGGGGCCAAGAGACCCAGTACTTC. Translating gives CATSDLVFGGQETQYF.